These 16 T cell receptor beta chains originate from one sample sequenced in a study of T cells in Graves' hyperthyroidism and ophthalmopathy. RNA transcripts were the template for amplifying TCR beta CDR3 regions. Carried out on the TCR CDR3, a first-round RT-PCR used the HTBI primer set. TCRdb re-derived calls from the multiplex PCR reads in MiXCR, one entry per CDR3 protein. The table shows approximately 640,000 distinct CDR3 sequences, with just under 45% occurring only once. The sequenced sample consisted of peripheral blood or thyroid tissue (not recorded which). Source of these receptors: an adult man with Graves' disease, either hyperthyroidism or ophthalmopathy (not recorded which).

CDR3 in amino acids: CSARDGNEKLFF. The CDR3 nucleotides read TGCAGTGCTAGAGATGGAAATGAAAAACTGTTTTTT. The J gene is TRBJ1-4, the V gene TRBV20-1; unclear D gene. Looked up from germline, CDR1 is DFQATT and CDR2 is SNEGSKA (reference sequence). The V and J ends lost 0 bases and 5 bases respectively, with 4 bases between them. The CDR3 is 12 residues long.

This clonotype was observed many times. The chain uses TRBV15 and TRBJ1-5; tentative D call: TRBD1 (5 bases). The CDR3 has 15 residues. Germline-derived CDR1 and CDR2 are LNHNV and YYDKDF (reference sequence). Between the trimmed V and J ends, which lost 0 bases and 8 bases, there was a span of 14 bases. CDR3 sequence (DNA): TGTGCCACCAGCAGAGATATCGGGGGAGGGGAGCCCCAGCATTTT. Translating gives CATSRDIGGGEPQHF.

Only one count was recorded for this clonotype. V and J are TRBV5-1 and TRBJ1-1; D not certain. Per the germline V gene, CDR1 is SGHRS and CDR2 is YFSETQ. Trimming stripped 3 bases from V and 2 bases from J, with 11 bases between. CDR3 length: 14 amino acids. CDR3 in DNA: TGCGCCAGCAGCTACCTACCAGCAAACACTGAAGCTTTCTTT. Residues: CASSYLPANTEAFF.

This clonotype was counted many times. The rearrangement joins TRBV29-1 to TRBJ1-2; D gene ambiguous. CDR1 and CDR2 (germline): SQVTM, ANQGSEA. The CDR3 consists of 12 residues. Deletions cut 4 bases from V and 4 bases from J, with 10 bases between. Here the CDR3 DNA reads TGCAGCGTTGTTGACAAGTCCTATGGCTACACCTTC. The encoded protein is CSVVDKSYGYTF.

The chain uses TRBV6-5 and TRBJ2-7, with 7 bases lining up with TRBD1. J gave up 0 bases and V 4 bases, and 6 bases lay outside the gene matches. This CDR3 comprises 15 residues. Germline CDR1 is MNHEY and CDR2 is SVGAGI. CDR3: CASSSQGSSSYEQYF. The DNA for the CDR3 is TGTGCCAGCAGTTCACAGGGGTCCAGCTCCTACGAGCAGTACTTC.

With respect to this clonotype: This may stem from a read error, because a much larger clone lies one nucleotide away. The gene calls are TRBV6-6 and TRBJ1-5, with 8 bases lining up with TRBD1. This CDR3 contains 15 residues. V was pared by 5 bases and J by 3 bases, with 6 bases of the junction left unmatched. The germline gives CDR1 MNHNY, CDR2 SVGAGI (reference sequence). The CDR3 spells CASSATGAPNQPQHF. CDR3 DNA sequence: TGTGCCAGCAGTGCGACAGGGGCGCCCAATCAGCCCCAGCATTTT.

This clonotype was seen more than once but under ten times. The chain carries TRBV2 and TRBJ1-2; TRBD1 might be the D (5 bases). The CDR3 sequence is 15 residues long. Germline loops: CDR1 SNHLY, CDR2 FYNNEI. The V gene lost 6 bases and the J gene lost 0 bases, with 14 bases spanning the gap. CDR3 region: CASRPRQRTNYGYTF. In DNA, the CDR3 is TGTGCCAGCAGACCTAGACAGCGAACTAACTATGGCTACACCTTC.

In this sample, this clonotype turned up a few times. The J gene is TRBJ1-2, the V gene TRBV12-3 or TRBV12-4; 9 bases map to TRBD1. This CDR3 has 14 amino acids. With 5 bases clipped from V and 4 bases from J, the junction kept 5 bases outside the gene matches. The CDR3 region is CASSLTGGIYGYTF. Written as DNA, the CDR3 is TGTGCCAGCAGTCTCACAGGGGGCATCTATGGCTACACCTTC.

This chain links TRBV2 with TRBJ1-6; 8 nucleotides align to TRBD1. Per germline, CDR1 SNHLY and CDR2 FYNNEI. The CDR3 is 16 amino acids. V shed 0 bases, J shed 6 bases, and the junction held 4 bases outside the gene matches. In DNA form, the CDR3 reads TGTGCCAGCAGTGAAGCGAGACAGGGGTTTAATTCACCCCTCCACTTT. Translating it yields CASSEARQGFNSPLHF. The complete variable domain, with remaining parts taken from reference TRBV2 and TRBJ1-6, reads EPEVTQTPSHQVTQMGQEVILRCVPISNHLYFYWYRQILGQKVEFLVSFYNNEISEKSEIFDDQFSVERPDGSNFTLKIRSTKLEDSAMYFCASSEARQGFNSPLHFGNGTRLTVT.

V gene TRBV20-1 combines with J gene TRBJ1-5; D remains ambiguous. The germline V gene has CDR1 DFQATT and CDR2 SNEGSKA (reference sequence). The CDR3 covers 12 residues. V shed 8 bases and J shed 4 bases, with 12 bases lying between them. DNA for the CDR3: TGCAGTCCTCGGACCGGGAATCAGCCCCAGCATTTT. Protein sequence: CSPRTGNQPQHF.

The rearrangement links TRBV7-9 to TRBJ1-2; no definite D call. Germline values: CDR1 SEHNR, CDR2 FQNEAQ (reference sequence). V shed 5 bases and J shed 7 bases, with 11 bases lying between them. The CDR3 runs to 12 residues. DNA of the CDR3: TGTGCCAGCAGCCCAGGTCGGGTTGGCTACACCTTC. This encodes CASSPGRVGYTF.

This chain uses TRBV2 with TRBJ2-5, with 7 bases identical to TRBD1. The V gene's germline CDR1 is SNHLY and CDR2 FYNNEI. The CDR3 covers 15 residues. Unmatched junction bases numbered 12, after V lost 6 bases and J lost 5 bases. The CDR3 here is CASSTRQGKRETQYF. DNA of the CDR3: TGTGCCAGCAGCACCAGACAGGGAAAGAGGGAGACCCAGTACTTC.

This clonotype was recorded many times. The rearrangement joins TRBV13 to TRBJ2-2; D gene uncertain. The CDR3 runs 12 residues. Germline V gene data show CDR1 as PRHDT and CDR2 as FYEKMQ (reference sequence). V was trimmed by 3 bases and J by 4 bases, leaving 3 bases between them. CDR3 sequence (DNA): TGTGCCAGCAGCTTTTCCACCGGGGAGCTGTTTTTT. Its protein is CASSFSTGELFF.

The CDR3 sequence is CASSSYQGWSGETQYF. The CDR3 nucleotides are TGTGCCAGCAGCTCATACCAGGGTTGGAGTGGAGAGACCCAGTACTTC. The chain recombines TRBV7-6 with TRBJ2-5, with a tentative D call TRBD1 (5 bases). The CDR3 is made up of 16 amino acids. V gave up 4 bases and J gave up 4 bases, with 19 bases separating them. CDR1 is SGHVS, CDR2 FNYEAQ, per germline.

This clonotype showed up just a few times. This sequence joins TRBV19 and TRBJ2-2, with 9 bases matching TRBD2. The CDR3 sequence is 16 residues long. Germline trimming cut 5 bases from V and 3 bases from J; bases unmatched to any gene: 7. Germline V gene data show CDR1 as LNHDA and CDR2 as SQIVND (reference sequence). CDR3 nucleotides: TGTGCCAGTAGTGCTGGACTAGCGTGGGACACCGGGGAGCTGTTTTTT. Protein sequence: CASSAGLAWDTGELFF.

This chain uses TRBV29-1 with TRBJ1-3; D possibly corresponds to TRBD1 (5 bases). This CDR3 is built from 11 residues. Deletions cut 6 bases from V and 7 bases from J, with 10 bases between. Germline V lookup: CDR1 SQVTM, CDR2 ANQGSEA. CDR3 coding DNA: TGCAGCGTCGATGGGGGGAACACCATATATTTT. Translation: CSVDGGNTIYF.